The 14 T cell receptor beta chains in this list originate from one sample, sequenced in a study of blood T cell repertoires in COVID-19. Using immunoSEQ multiplex PCR, the repertoire was profiled, and TCRdb retains in-frame clones only, with some absent. Among fewer than 90,000 clones listed, 88% were seen once. The sequencing input was peripheral blood. The receptors here all came from a human donor in a cohort sampled during active COVID-19.

CDR3 sequence: CASSLAGEGYNEQFF. DNA for the CDR3: TGCGCCAGCAGCCTAGCGGGAGAGGGGTACAATGAGCAGTTCTTC. This rearrangement joins TRBV5-1 to TRBJ2-1, with 10 positions matching TRBD2. V lost 4 bases, J lost 4 bases, and 5 bases stayed unmatched. Germline loops: CDR1 SGHRS, CDR2 YFSETQ. The CDR3 length is 15 residues.

The V gene is TRBV5-4, the J gene TRBJ2-6; maybe TRBD1 (6 bases). Germline V gives CDR1 SGHNT, CDR2 YYREEE (reference sequence). This CDR3 has 15 amino acids. V lost 4 bases to trimming and J lost 0 bases, with 8 bases between them. The CDR3 reads CASSKDSSGANVLTF. CDR3 nucleotides: TGTGCCAGCAGCAAGGACAGCTCTGGGGCCAACGTCCTGACTTTC.

The chain has TRBV7-9 and TRBJ2-3; 11 bases align to TRBD1. Germline V gives CDR1 SEHNR, CDR2 FQNEAQ (reference sequence). The CDR3 sequence is 16 residues long. Trimming took 8 bases from V and 3 from J; bases not matched to a gene: 10. The CDR3 is CASPRRGQGATDTQYF. The CDR3, as DNA: TGTGCCAGCCCTAGAAGAGGACAGGGGGCAACAGATACGCAGTATTTT.

DNA of the CDR3: TGTGCCAGCCGCGACAGGGTCAGTCAGCCCCAGCATTTT. It encodes CASRDRVSQPQHF. This chain uses TRBV6-5 with TRBJ1-5; TRBD1 matches at 7 bases. The CDR3 sequence is 13 residues long. With 8 bases clipped from V and 6 bases from J, the junction kept 7 bases outside the gene matches. Germline values: CDR1 MNHEY, CDR2 SVGAGI.

This chain connects TRBV6-5 to TRBJ2-3; D not certain. The germline V and J ends were trimmed by 0 bases and 2 bases, with 6 bases remaining between them. Looked up from germline, CDR1 is MNHEY and CDR2 is SVGAGI. The CDR3 has 14 residues. CDR3 region: CASSYSRNTDTQYF. The CDR3 DNA reads as TGTGCCAGCAGTTACTCGAGGAACACAGATACGCAGTATTTT.

This clone turned up a few times. The chain joins TRBV29-1 to TRBJ1-1; D might be TRBD1 (5 bases). The CDR3 contains 13 residues. The germline gives CDR1 SQVTM, CDR2 ANQGSEA. The germline V and J ends were trimmed by 5 bases and 0 bases, with 10 bases remaining between them. The CDR3 protein is CSVCRVVNTEAFF. The CDR3 DNA is TGCAGCGTTTGCAGGGTCGTGAACACTGAAGCTTTCTTT.

This clone was seen only a few times. The rearrangement links TRBV6-1 to TRBJ2-2, with TRBD1 matching over 7 bases. V lost 3 bases to trimming and J lost 7 bases; unmatched junction nucleotides: 14. The germline V gene encodes CDR1 MNHNS and CDR2 SASEGT. This CDR3 contains 17 residues. The CDR3 protein is CASSDGGTARKGGELFF. DNA for the CDR3: TGTGCCAGCAGTGATGGTGGGACAGCCCGGAAGGGCGGGGAGCTGTTTTTT.

This clone was detected only once. The chain joins TRBV7-9 to TRBJ2-3, with TRBD1 identical over 11 bases. There are 17 residues in the CDR3. V trimming: 4 bases; J trimming: 4 bases; junction bases outside the gene matches: 10. Germline V gene data show CDR1 as SEHNR and CDR2 as FQNEAQ (reference sequence). The CDR3 DNA reads TGTGCCAGCAGCTCGCCCAGGACAGGGGGCACTTCAGATACGCAGTATTTT. This codes for CASSSPRTGGTSDTQYF.

This chain joins TRBV6-1 and TRBJ2-7, with 9 bases aligning to TRBD2. This CDR3 region has 17 residues. CDR1 and CDR2 from the germline V gene are MNHNS and SASEGT. V gave up 1 base and J gave up 8 bases; unmatched junction bases: 15. CDR3 nucleotides: TGTGCCAGCAGTGAAGGGGTGGGTCTAGCGGGAAACTGGAAGCAGTACGTC. Residues: CASSEGVGLAGNWKQYV.

V and J are TRBV13 and TRBJ1-2, with 7 bases lining up with TRBD1. The V segment lost 0 bases and the J segment 8 bases; nucleotides outside the gene matches: 9. The germline CDR1 and CDR2 sequences are PRHDT and FYEKMQ (reference sequence). The CDR3 loop spans 15 amino acids. DNA for the CDR3: TGTGCCAGCAGCTTAGGGGGACAGTCTATCGGCGGCTACACCTTC. As protein: CASSLGGQSIGGYTF.

V and J are TRBV6-5 and TRBJ1-3, with D hard to call. Germline assignment: CDR1 MNHEY and CDR2 SVGAGI. Trimming pared 11 bases from V and 4 bases from J, leaving 21 bases between. CDR3 length equals 15 residues. The CDR3 loop is CAVRISSTQGNTIYF. The CDR3 coding sequence is TGTGCCGTGCGAATATCCTCGACTCAAGGAAACACCATATATTTT.

This clone came up once. The rearrangement joins TRBV6-5 to TRBJ2-1; TRBD1 matches at 7 bases. With V trimmed by 2 bases and J by 6 bases, 7 bases remained unmatched. Germline assignment: CDR1 MNHEY and CDR2 SVGAGI. This CDR3 contains 15 residues. CDR3 bases: TGTGCCAGCAGTTACCGCGGACAGGAGAGCAATGAGCAGTTCTTC. As protein: CASSYRGQESNEQFF.

This clone was observed a handful of times. V gene TRBV7-3 combines with J gene TRBJ1-1, with 7 bases fitting TRBD1. The junction had 15 bases not matched to a gene; V was cut back by 5 bases and J by 6 bases. CDR3 length: 16 amino acids. Germline V lookup: CDR1 SGHTA, CDR2 FQGTGA. The CDR3 DNA sequence: TGTGCCAGCAGCCCCGGGCCCCGCACAAGGGGGCCTGAAGCTTTCTTT. It yields the protein CASSPGPRTRGPEAFF.

This clone was seen just once. The chain carries TRBV24-1 and TRBJ2-2; 9 bases are a match to TRBD1. This CDR3 contains 18 residues. CDR1 and CDR2 (germline): KGHDR, SFDVKD. Losses at the gene ends were 4 bases for V and 5 bases for J; bases not matched to a gene: 13. CDR3 residues: CATSDPLGTGLGTGELFF. The CDR3 bases are TGTGCCACCAGTGACCCCCTAGGGACAGGGCTCGGGACCGGGGAGCTGTTTTTT.